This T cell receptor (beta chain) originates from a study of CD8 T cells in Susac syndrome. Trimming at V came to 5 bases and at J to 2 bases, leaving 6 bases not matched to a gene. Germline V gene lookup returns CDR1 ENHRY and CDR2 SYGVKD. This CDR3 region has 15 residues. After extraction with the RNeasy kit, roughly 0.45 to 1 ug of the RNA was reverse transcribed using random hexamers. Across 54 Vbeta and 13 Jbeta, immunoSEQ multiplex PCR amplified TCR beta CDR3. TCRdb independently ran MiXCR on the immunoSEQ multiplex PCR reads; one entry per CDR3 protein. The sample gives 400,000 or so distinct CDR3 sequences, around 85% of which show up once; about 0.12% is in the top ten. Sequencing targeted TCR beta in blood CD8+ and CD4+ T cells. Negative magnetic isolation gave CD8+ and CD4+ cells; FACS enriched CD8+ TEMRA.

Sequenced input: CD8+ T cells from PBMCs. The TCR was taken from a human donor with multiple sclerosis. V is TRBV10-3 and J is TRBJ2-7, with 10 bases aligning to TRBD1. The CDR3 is CAISSPGQGTYEQYF. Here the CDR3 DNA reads TGTGCCATCAGTTCACCGGGACAGGGGACCTACGAGCAGTACTTC.